This T cell receptor beta chain was recorded in a study of beta chain features in type 1 diabetes. Broader study findings: In every one of the four CD4+ subsets, TCRB CDR3s were moderately but significantly shorter in Type 1 diabetes patients. Shorter templates might be favored by PCR, equally in patients and controls.

The isolated RNA, all of it, was reverse transcribed, so expressed TCRB transcripts were what got sequenced. Sequenced naive, central memory and regulatory T cell samples produced an average of about 3.57 million reads. Repertoires were generated with immunoSEQ multiplex PCR, while TCRdb's copy carries only in-frame clones and drops some. This table has roughly 230,000 clones, 9% to 10% appearing once. On this clone itself: Antigen specificity is unknown.

CDR1 and CDR2 from the germline V gene are SGHDT and YYEEEE. Trimming removed 2 bases at V and 3 bases at J, with 14 bases between. The CDR3 loop spans 15 amino acids. One heparinised draw of blood, averaging roughly 110 mL, came from each donor. The V gene is TRBV5-6, the J gene TRBJ2-5, with D unclear. Sequencing was done on a sample of naive CD4+ T cells from blood. This TCR was recovered from a woman aged 18-29 years in good health. The CDR3 nucleotides read TGTGCCAGCAGCTTCCTCCGTGGGCTTAAAGAGACCCAGTACTTC. Translated, it gives CASSFLRGLKETQYF.